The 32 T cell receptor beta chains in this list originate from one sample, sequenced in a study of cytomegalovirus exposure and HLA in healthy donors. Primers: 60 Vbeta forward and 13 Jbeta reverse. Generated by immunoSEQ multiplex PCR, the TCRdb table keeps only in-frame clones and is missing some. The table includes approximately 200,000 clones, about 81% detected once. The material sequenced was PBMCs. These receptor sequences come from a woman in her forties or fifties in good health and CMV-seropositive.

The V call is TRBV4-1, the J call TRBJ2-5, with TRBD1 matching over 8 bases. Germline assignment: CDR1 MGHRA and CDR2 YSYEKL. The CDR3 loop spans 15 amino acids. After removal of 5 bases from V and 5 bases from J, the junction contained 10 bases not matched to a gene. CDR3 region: CASSKVGQGLETQYF. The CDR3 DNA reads TGCGCCAGCAGCAAGGTTGGACAGGGTCTTGAGACCCAGTACTTC.

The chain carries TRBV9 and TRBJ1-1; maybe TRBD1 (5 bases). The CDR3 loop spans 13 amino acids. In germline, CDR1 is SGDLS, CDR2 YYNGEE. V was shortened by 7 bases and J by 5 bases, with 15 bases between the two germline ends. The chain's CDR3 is CASSWGGSTEAFF. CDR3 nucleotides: TGTGCCAGCTCTTGGGGCGGGAGTACTGAAGCTTTCTTT.

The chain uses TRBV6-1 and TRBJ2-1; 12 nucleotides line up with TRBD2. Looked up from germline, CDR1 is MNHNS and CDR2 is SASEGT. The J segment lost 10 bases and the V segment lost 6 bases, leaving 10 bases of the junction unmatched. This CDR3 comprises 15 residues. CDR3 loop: CASRTTSGRSAEQFF. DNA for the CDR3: TGTGCCAGCAGAACTACTAGCGGGAGGAGCGCCGAGCAGTTCTTC.

CDR3 nucleotides: TGCGCCAGCAGCCAAGATATGCTAGCGGGGGGTCTCTCCTACGAGCAGTACTTC. It codes for CASSQDMLAGGLSYEQYF. The chain carries TRBV4-3 and TRBJ2-7, with 11 bases aligning to TRBD2. V lost 0 bases, J lost 0 bases, and 7 bases stayed unmatched. CDR1 and CDR2 from the germline V gene are LGHNA and YSLEER. This CDR3 region has 18 residues.

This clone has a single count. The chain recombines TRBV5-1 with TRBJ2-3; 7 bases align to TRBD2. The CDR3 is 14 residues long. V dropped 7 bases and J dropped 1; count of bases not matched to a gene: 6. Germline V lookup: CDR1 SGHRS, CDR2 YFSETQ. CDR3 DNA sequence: TGCGCCAGCGGGGTCCGGGAGGGCACAGATACGCAGTATTTT. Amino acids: CASGVREGTDTQYF.

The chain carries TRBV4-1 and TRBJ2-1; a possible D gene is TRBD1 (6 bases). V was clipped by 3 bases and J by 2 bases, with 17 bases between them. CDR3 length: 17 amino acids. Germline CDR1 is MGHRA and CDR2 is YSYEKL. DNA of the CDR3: TGCGCCAGCAGCCACCCATGGGACACCATAACCTACAATGAGCAGTTCTTC. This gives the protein CASSHPWDTITYNEQFF.

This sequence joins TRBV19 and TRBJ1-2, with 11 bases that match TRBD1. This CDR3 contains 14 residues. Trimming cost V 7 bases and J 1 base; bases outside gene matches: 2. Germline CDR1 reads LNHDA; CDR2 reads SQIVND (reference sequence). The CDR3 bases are TGTGCCAGTACGGACAGGGGGCTTAACTATGGCTACACCTTC. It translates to CASTDRGLNYGYTF. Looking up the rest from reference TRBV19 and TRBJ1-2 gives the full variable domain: DGGITQSPKYLFRKEGQNVTLSCEQNLNHDAMYWYRQDPGQGLRLIYYSQIVNDFQKGDIAEGYSVSREKKESFPLTVTSAQKNPTAFYLCASTDRGLNYGYTFGSGTRLTVV.

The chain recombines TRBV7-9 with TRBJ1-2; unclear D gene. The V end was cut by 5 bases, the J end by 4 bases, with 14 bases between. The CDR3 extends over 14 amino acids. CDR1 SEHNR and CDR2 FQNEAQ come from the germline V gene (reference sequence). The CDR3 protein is CASSPGADFYGYTF. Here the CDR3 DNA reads TGTGCCAGCAGCCCCGGTGCGGACTTCTATGGCTACACCTTC.

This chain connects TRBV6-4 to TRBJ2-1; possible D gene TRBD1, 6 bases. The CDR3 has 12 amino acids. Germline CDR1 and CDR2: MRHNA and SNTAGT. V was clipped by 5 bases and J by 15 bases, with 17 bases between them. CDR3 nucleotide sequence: TGTGCCAGCAGTCGAGGGACAACGAGGCCGTTCTTC. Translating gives CASSRGTTRPFF.

CDR3: CASSTTGYDGTDTQYF. The CDR3 nucleotides are TGTGCCAGCAGCACGACAGGGTACGACGGCACAGATACGCAGTATTTT. The V and J genes are TRBV7-3 and TRBJ2-3; 7 nucleotides agree with TRBD1. Germline values: CDR1 SGHTA, CDR2 FQGTGA. This CDR3 comprises 16 residues. V dropped 5 bases and J dropped 1; count of bases not matched to a gene: 9.

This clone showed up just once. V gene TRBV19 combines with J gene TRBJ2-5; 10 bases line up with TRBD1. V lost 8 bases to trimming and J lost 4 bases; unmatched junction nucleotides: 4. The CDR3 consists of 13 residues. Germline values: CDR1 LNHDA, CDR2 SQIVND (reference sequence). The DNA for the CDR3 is TGTGCCAGTCGACAGGGGGCTGGAGAGACCCAGTACTTC. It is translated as CASRQGAGETQYF.

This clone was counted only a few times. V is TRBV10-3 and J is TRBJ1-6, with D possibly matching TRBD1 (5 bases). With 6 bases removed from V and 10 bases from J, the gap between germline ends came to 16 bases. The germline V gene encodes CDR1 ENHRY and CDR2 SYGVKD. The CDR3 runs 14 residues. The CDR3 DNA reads TGTGCCATCAGCGACGGGGGGTTTCGATCACCCCTCCACTTT. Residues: CAISDGGFRSPLHF.

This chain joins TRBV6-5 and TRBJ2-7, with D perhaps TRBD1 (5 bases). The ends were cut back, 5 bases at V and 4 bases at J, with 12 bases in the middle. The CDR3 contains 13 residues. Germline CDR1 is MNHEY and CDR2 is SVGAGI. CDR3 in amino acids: CASSMAGPYEQYF. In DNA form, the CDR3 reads TGTGCCAGCAGTATGGCAGGGCCTTACGAGCAGTACTTC.

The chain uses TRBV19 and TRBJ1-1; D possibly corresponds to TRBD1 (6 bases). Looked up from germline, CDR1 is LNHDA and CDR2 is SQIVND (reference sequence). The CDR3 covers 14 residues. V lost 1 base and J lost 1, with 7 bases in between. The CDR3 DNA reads TGTGCCAGTAGTATAGGGACAGAGAACACTGAAGCTTTCTTT. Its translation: CASSIGTENTEAFF.

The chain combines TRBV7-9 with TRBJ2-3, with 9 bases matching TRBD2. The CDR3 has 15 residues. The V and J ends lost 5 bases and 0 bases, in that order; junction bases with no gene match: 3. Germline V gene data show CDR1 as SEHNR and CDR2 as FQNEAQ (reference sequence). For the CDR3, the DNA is TGTGCCAGCAGCCCCAGCGGGGGGAGCACAGATACGCAGTATTTT. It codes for CASSPSGGSTDTQYF.

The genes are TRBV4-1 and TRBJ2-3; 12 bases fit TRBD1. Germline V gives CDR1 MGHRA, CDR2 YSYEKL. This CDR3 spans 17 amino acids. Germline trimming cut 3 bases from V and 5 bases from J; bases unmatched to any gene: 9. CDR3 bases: TGCGCCAGCAGCCATCGCCCGGGACAGGGGGCCGGAGATACGCAGTATTTT. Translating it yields CASSHRPGQGAGDTQYF.

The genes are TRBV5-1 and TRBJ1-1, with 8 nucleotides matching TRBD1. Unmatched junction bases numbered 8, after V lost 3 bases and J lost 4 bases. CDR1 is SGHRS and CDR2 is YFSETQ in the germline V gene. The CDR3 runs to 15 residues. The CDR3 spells CASSSDGQGGTEAFF. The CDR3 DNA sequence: TGCGCCAGCAGCTCCGACGGACAGGGCGGCACTGAAGCTTTCTTT.

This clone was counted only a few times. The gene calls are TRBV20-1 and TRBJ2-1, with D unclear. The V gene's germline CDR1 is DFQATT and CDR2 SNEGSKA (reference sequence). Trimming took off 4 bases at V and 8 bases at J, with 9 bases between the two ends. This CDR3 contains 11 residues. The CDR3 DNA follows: TGCAGTGCTAAATTACTGGATGAGCAGTTCTTC. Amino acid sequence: CSAKLLDEQFF.

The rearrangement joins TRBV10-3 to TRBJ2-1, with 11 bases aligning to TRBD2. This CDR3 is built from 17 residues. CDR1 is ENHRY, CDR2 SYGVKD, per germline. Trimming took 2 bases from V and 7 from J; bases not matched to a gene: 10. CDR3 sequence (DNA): TGTGCCATCAGTGAGGGGATGACTAGCGGGGACCTGAATGAGCAGTTCTTC. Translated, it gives CAISEGMTSGDLNEQFF.

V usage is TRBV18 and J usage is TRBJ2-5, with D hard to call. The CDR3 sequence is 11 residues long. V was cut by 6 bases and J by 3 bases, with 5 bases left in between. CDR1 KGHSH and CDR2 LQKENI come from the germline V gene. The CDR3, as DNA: TGTGCCAGCTCTCTAGAAGAGACCCAGTACTTC. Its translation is CASSLEETQYF. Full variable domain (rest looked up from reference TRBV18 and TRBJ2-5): NAGVMQNPRHLVRRRGQEARLRCSPMKGHSHVYWYRQLPEEGLKFMVYLQKENIIDESGMPKERFSAEFPKEGPSILRIQQVVRGDSAAYFCASSLEETQYFGPGTRLLVL.

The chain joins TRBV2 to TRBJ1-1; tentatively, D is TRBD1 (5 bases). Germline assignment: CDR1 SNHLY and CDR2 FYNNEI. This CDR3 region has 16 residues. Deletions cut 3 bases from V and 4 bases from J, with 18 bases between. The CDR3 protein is CASSDLHRPGGTEAFF. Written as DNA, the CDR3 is TGTGCCAGCAGTGACCTACATCGCCCGGGGGGCACTGAAGCTTTCTTT.

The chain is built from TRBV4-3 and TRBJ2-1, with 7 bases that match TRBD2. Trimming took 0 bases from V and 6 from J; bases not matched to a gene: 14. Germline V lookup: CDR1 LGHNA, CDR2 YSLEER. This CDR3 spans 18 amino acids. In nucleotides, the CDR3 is TGCGCCAGCAGCCAAGAAGGATCTAGCGGAATATTTTTCAATGAGCAGTTCTTC. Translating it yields CASSQEGSSGIFFNEQFF.

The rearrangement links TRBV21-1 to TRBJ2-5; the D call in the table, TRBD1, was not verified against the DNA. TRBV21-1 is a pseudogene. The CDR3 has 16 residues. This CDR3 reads CASSNRDRELVETQYF. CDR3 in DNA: TGTGCCAGCAGCAACCGGGACAGGGAGTTGGTGGAGACCCAGTACTTC.

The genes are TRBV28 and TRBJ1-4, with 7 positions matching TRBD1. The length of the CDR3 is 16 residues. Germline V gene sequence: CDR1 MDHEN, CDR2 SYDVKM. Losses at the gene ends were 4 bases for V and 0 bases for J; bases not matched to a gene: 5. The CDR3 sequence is CASSSLDRATNEKLFF. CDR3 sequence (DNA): TGTGCCAGCAGTTCCCTCGACAGGGCAACTAATGAAAAACTGTTTTTT. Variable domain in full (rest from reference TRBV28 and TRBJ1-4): DVKVTQSSRYLVKRTGEKVFLECVQDMDHENMFWYRQDPGLGLRLIYFSYDVKMKEKGDIPEGYSVSREKKERFSLILESASTNQTSMYLCASSSLDRATNEKLFFGSGTQLSVL.

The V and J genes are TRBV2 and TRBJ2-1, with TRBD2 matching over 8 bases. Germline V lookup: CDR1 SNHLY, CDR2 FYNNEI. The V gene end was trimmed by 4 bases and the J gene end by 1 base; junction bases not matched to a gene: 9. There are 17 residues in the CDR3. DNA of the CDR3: TGTGCCAGCAGTGGGGTTCCGACTAGCGTGTCCTACAATGAGCAGTTCTTC. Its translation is CASSGVPTSVSYNEQFF.

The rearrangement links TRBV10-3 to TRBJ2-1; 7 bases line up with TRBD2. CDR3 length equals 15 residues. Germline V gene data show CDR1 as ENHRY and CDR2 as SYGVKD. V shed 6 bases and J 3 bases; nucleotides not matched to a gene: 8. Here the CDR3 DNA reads TGTGCCATCAGCTGGGGGGGGTTAGACTACAATGAGCAGTTCTTC. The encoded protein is CAISWGGLDYNEQFF.

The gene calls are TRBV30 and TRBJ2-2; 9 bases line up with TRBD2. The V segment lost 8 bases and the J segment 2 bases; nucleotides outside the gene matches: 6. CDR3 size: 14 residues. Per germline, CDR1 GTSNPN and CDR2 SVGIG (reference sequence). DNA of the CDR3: TGTGCCCTCACTAGCGGGTCAAACACCGGGGAGCTGTTTTTT. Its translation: CALTSGSNTGELFF.

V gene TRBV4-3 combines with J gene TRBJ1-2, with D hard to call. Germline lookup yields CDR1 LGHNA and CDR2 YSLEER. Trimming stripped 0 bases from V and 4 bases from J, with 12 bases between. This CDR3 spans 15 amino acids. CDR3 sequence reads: CASSQDLGEVYGYTF. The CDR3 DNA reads TGCGCCAGCAGCCAAGATCTAGGAGAGGTCTATGGCTACACCTTC.

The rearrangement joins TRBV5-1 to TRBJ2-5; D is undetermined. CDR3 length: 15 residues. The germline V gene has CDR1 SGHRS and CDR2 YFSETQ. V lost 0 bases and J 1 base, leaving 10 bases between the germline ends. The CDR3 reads CASSLASLSQETQYF. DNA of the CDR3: TGCGCCAGCAGCTTGGCCAGTCTGTCCCAAGAGACCCAGTACTTC.

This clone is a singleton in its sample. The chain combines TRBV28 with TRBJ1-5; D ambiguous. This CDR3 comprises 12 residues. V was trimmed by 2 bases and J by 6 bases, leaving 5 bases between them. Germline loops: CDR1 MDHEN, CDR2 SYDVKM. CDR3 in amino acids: CASSLAGQPQHF. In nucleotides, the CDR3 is TGTGCCAGCAGTTTAGCGGGTCAGCCCCAGCATTTT.

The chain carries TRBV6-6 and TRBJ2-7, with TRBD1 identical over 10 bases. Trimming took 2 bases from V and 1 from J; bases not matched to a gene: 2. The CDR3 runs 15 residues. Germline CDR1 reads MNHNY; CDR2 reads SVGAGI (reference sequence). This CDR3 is CASSYGQGGSYEQYF. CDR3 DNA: TGTGCCAGCAGTTACGGACAGGGGGGGTCCTACGAGCAGTACTTC.

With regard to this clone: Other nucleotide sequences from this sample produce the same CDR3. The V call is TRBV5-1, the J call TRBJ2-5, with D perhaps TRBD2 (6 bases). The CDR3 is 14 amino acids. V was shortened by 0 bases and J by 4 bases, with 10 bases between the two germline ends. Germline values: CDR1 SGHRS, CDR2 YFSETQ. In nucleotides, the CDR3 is TGCGCCAGCAGCTTGGGGCAGGGAGGAGAGACCCAGTACTTC. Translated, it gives CASSLGQGGETQYF.